The 12 T cell receptor beta chains presented below share a single source sample, sequenced in a study of blood T cells in healthy people across ages. A J-beta primer mix and a sample-barcoded 5' primer were used in a second PCR of about 7 to 12 cycles. TCRdb processed the 5' RACE reads anew with MiXCR; each CDR3 protein has one entry. The sample yields some 1.8 million distinct CDR3 sequences, roughly two fifths seen once. Sample: blood. The receptor source for this set is a human donor in good health.

This clonotype appeared once. This chain joins TRBV28 and TRBJ1-5, with 11 bases lining up with TRBD1. Germline V CDR1 and CDR2: MDHEN, SYDVKM. V lost 8 bases to trimming and J lost 5 bases; unmatched junction nucleotides: 5. This CDR3 region has 14 residues. The CDR3 region has the DNA TGTGCCAGCGGGGGACAGGGGGGATATCAGCCCCAGCATTTT. Encoded protein: CASGGQGGYQPQHF.

This clonotype was counted between two and nine times. The chain couples TRBV7-9 to TRBJ1-1, with 9 nucleotides matching TRBD1. Germline lookup yields CDR1 SEHNR and CDR2 FQNEAQ (reference sequence). This CDR3 has 14 residues. V dropped 7 bases and J dropped 4; count of bases not matched to a gene: 7. DNA of the CDR3: TGTGCCAGCAACCGGGACAGGGTTCGCACTGAAGCTTTCTTT. Its protein product is CASNRDRVRTEAFF.

This rearrangement joins TRBV5-5 to TRBJ2-2; D tentatively reads TRBD1 or TRBD2 (6 bases each). Trimming pared 4 bases from V and 6 bases from J, leaving 16 bases between. This CDR3 contains 15 residues. The germline V gene encodes CDR1 SGHKS and CDR2 YYEKEE (reference sequence). This CDR3 is CASSPAWGAAGELFF. The CDR3 nucleotides are TGTGCCAGCAGCCCCGCGTGGGGGGCAGCCGGGGAGCTGTTTTTT.

In this sample, this clonotype turned up a few times. V and J are TRBV24-1 and TRBJ2-5; 10 positions agree with TRBD1. The CDR3 covers 20 residues. Trimming removed 1 base from V and 3 bases from J; junction bases left unmatched: 16. Germline V gene sequence: CDR1 KGHDR, CDR2 SFDVKD. The CDR3 nucleotides are TGTGCCACCAGTGATTTTTCGTCCGCAATCAGGGACAGGGGTAAAGAGACCCAGTACTTC. It specifies CATSDFSSAIRDRGKETQYF.

This clonotype was observed a handful of times. The rearrangement joins TRBV6-2 or TRBV6-3 to TRBJ2-4; a possible D gene is TRBD2 (5 bases). The germline V and J ends were trimmed by 7 bases and 0 bases, with 19 bases remaining between them. Germline V gives CDR1 MNHEY, CDR2 SVGEGT. There are 17 residues in the CDR3. In DNA form, the CDR3 reads TGTGCCAGCACCCCTAGGAGTGGCGGACTAGCCAAAAACATTCAGTACTTC. The encoded protein is CASTPRSGGLAKNIQYF.

This clonotype was counted between two and nine times. The CDR3 coding sequence is TGCAGTGCTAGAGATTTCACCGGGACGGTCACCTACGAGCAGTACTTC. Its protein product is CSARDFTGTVTYEQYF. This rearrangement joins TRBV20-1 to TRBJ2-4; D may match TRBD1 or TRBD2 (5 bases each). The J call may be incorrect, as the DNA end agrees better with TRBJ2-7. Germline CDR1 reads DFQATT; CDR2 reads SNEGSKA (reference sequence). This CDR3 spans 16 amino acids.

As to this clonotype: Relative to the germline gene, one junction end is altered; a read error may explain this. This chain uses TRBV6-6 with TRBJ2-3; perhaps TRBD1 as D (5 bases). The CDR3 loop spans 15 amino acids. Germline loops: CDR1 MNHNY, CDR2 SVGAGI (reference sequence). CDR3 region: CASSSPWSRTGTQYF. CDR3 sequence (DNA): TGTGCCAGCAGTTCACCCTGGTCGCGCACAGGTACGCAGTATTTT.

Points on this clonotype: The junction departs from the called germline gene at one end, perhaps through a read error. This rearrangement joins TRBV5-5 to TRBJ1-5; D perhaps matches TRBD1 (5 bases). The CDR3 runs to 15 residues. Germline assignment: CDR1 SGHKS and CDR2 YYEKEE (reference sequence). In DNA form, the CDR3 reads TGTACCAGCAGCTTGGGAGTAGGGGATGGGCAGCCCCAGCATTTT. Encoded protein: CTSSLGVGDGQPQHF. The full variable domain, rest sourced from reference TRBV5-5 and TRBJ1-5, is DAGVTQSPTHLIKTRGQQVTLRCSPISGHKSVSWYQQVLGQGPQFIFQYYEKEERGRGNFPDRFSARQFPNYSSELNVNALLLGDSALYLCTSSLGVGDGQPQHFGDGTRLSIL.

The rearrangement links TRBV4-3 to TRBJ2-1; TRBD1 agrees at 8 bases. CDR3 length equals 15 residues. The V and J ends lost 4 bases and 9 bases, in that order; junction bases with no gene match: 11. From germline, CDR1 is LGHNA and CDR2 YSLEER. For the CDR3, the DNA is TGCGCCAGCAGCCGAGGGCAGGGGGCATCAAGTGAGCAGTTCTTC. This sequence encodes CASSRGQGASSEQFF.

The sample holds a few counts of this clonotype. This chain uses TRBV7-2 with TRBJ2-5; possible D gene TRBD1, 6 bases. This CDR3 has 15 residues. Germline lookup yields CDR1 SGHTA and CDR2 FQGNSA. V was shortened by 5 bases and J by 2 bases, with 15 bases between the two germline ends. Here the CDR3 reads CASSATGQLQETQYF. CDR3 nucleotide sequence: TGTGCCAGCAGCGCCACTGGACAGCTACAAGAGACCCAGTACTTC.

CDR3 DNA: TGCAGCGTAGCGCTTCGCCAGTACAATGAGCAGTTCTTC. This sequence encodes CSVALRQYNEQFF. The chain joins TRBV29-1 to TRBJ2-1; D gene unclear. V was trimmed by 6 bases and J by 4 bases, leaving 13 bases between them. The CDR3 has 13 amino acids. CDR1 and CDR2 (germline): SQVTM, ANQGSEA.

In its sample, this clonotype was seen once. The V and J genes are TRBV12-3 or TRBV12-4 and TRBJ1-1; the match to TRBD1 covers 8 bases. V trimming: 4 bases; J trimming: 4 bases; junction bases outside the gene matches: 8. This CDR3 contains 15 residues. As DNA, the CDR3 is TGTGCCAGCAGTTCTCAGGACAGGGCGGGCACTGAAGCTTTCTTT. Amino acids: CASSSQDRAGTEAFF.